This T cell receptor beta chain stems from a study of blood T cell repertoires in COVID-19. V lost 5 bases, J lost 4 bases, and 17 bases lay in between. The CDR3 has 16 amino acids. Germline V lookup: CDR1 SGHVS, CDR2 FQNEAQ. Produced via immunoSEQ multiplex PCR; TCRdb's table is partial and in-frame only. The data hold about 330,000 clones, with 87% observed a single time. Sequenced input: peripheral blood. The TCR originated in a man aged 30 to 45 with COVID-19, enrolled during active disease. J is TRBJ1-4 and V is TRBV7-8; perhaps TRBD1 as D (5 bases). The DNA of the CDR3 is TGTGCCAGCAGCCGCCCCGGGCAGGGAGGTAATGAAAAACTGTTTTTT. It specifies CASSRPGQGGNEKLFF.